These 11 T cell receptor beta chains were sequenced from one sample in a study of spatial heterogeneity in lung cancer. The time point denotes: sample taken at primary tumor resection. TCRdb processed the 5' RACE reads anew with MiXCR; each CDR3 protein has one entry. In the table there are fewer than 4,500 distinct CDR3 sequences, about 9.1% of which are singletons. The sequences come from normal lung tissue next to the tumor, collected at surgery. Receptors were obtained from a female donor with early-stage non-small cell lung cancer.

This clonotype counts as medium-sized. The chain recombines TRBV14 with TRBJ1-6, with D possibly being TRBD1 (5 bases). V lost 0 bases, J lost 5 bases, and 11 bases lay in between. Germline V gene data show CDR1 as SGHDN and CDR2 as FVKESK. CDR3 length: 16 residues. The CDR3 DNA reads TGTGCCAGCAGCCAAGACTGGGACCTAAATAATTCACCCCTCCACTTT. Translated, it gives CASSQDWDLNNSPLHF.

In its sample, this clonotype was seen many times. V gene TRBV7-2 combines with J gene TRBJ1-1, with TRBD1 identical over 9 bases. Trimming took 1 base from V and 10 from J; bases not matched to a gene: 10. In germline, CDR1 is SGHTA, CDR2 FQGNSA. The length of the CDR3 is 15 residues. The CDR3 DNA is TGTGCCAGCAGCTTAGACACCGGGACAGGGAGGCGAGCTTTCTTT. It is translated as CASSLDTGTGRRAFF.

As regards this clonotype: A much larger clone sits a single nucleotide away, making a read error possible. This chain joins TRBV7-3 and TRBJ2-2; D is uncertain. The CDR3 covers 14 residues. Germline CDR1 and CDR2: SGHTA and FQGTGA. The CDR3 sequence: CVSSFTANTGELFF. The DNA of the CDR3 is TGTGTCAGCAGCTTTACCGCGAACACCGGGGAGCTGTTTTTT.

This chain connects TRBV12-5 to TRBJ2-5, with D uncertain. V gave up 5 bases and J gave up 3 bases, with 4 bases separating them. CDR1 is LGHNT and CDR2 is FRNRAP in the germline V gene. CDR3 size: 11 residues. CDR3 amino acids: CASGAEETQYF. CDR3 sequence (DNA): TGTGCTAGTGGTGCAGAAGAGACCCAGTACTTC.

This chain joins TRBV29-1 and TRBJ2-7; 7 nucleotides align to TRBD2. V was pared by 7 bases and J by 7 bases, with 10 bases of the junction left unmatched. Germline V gene lookup returns CDR1 SQVTM and CDR2 ANQGSEA. The CDR3 consists of 12 residues. The CDR3 DNA is TGCAGCGCCGAGCGGGGAAGGGGTGAGCAGTACTTC. This gives the protein CSAERGRGEQYF.

This clonotype is termed medium-sized. V usage is TRBV11-1 and J usage is TRBJ2-5; D uncertain. CDR1 is SGHAT and CDR2 is FQDESV in the germline V gene (reference sequence). CDR3 length: 13 residues. Between the trimmed V and J ends, which lost 6 bases and 1 base, there was a span of 9 bases. The CDR3 DNA reads TGTGCCAGCAGGGGTTGGGGCCAAGAGACCCAGTACTTC. It yields the protein CASRGWGQETQYF.

By frequency in the sample, this clonotype is medium-sized. The V gene is TRBV7-2, the J gene TRBJ2-5, with TRBD2 as a possible D gene (6 bases). The V gene's germline CDR1 is SGHTA and CDR2 FQGNSA. Trimming stripped 1 base from V and 0 bases from J, with 9 bases between. The CDR3 runs to 15 residues. CDR3 in DNA: TGTGCCAGCAGCTTAGGGGGGAGGAACCAAGAGACCCAGTACTTC. This translates into CASSLGGRNQETQYF.

Within the sample, this clonotype is medium-sized (0.01 to 0.1%). This chain joins TRBV14 and TRBJ2-1; a weak D match, TRBD2 (6 bases). V lost 4 bases and J 5 bases, leaving 9 bases between the germline ends. Germline assignment: CDR1 SGHDN and CDR2 FVKESK. This CDR3 has 13 residues. DNA of the CDR3: TGTGCCAGCAGCCCCGGACTAAACAATGAGCAGTTCTTC. As protein: CASSPGLNNEQFF.

Ten or more counts support this clonotype. V gene TRBV19 combines with J gene TRBJ2-1, with D hard to call. Trimming pared 4 bases from V and 8 bases from J, leaving 6 bases between. Germline loops: CDR1 LNHDA, CDR2 SQIVND (reference sequence). The CDR3 has 11 residues. The CDR3 DNA reads as TGTGCCAGTAGTAGTATCTATGAGCAGTTCTTC. Protein sequence: CASSSIYEQFF.

The chain has TRBV9 and TRBJ2-2; D gene ambiguous. From germline, CDR1 is SGDLS and CDR2 YYNGEE. CDR3 length equals 13 residues. V was clipped by 8 bases and J by 0 bases, with 8 bases between them. The CDR3 is CASGVPNTGELFF. The DNA for the CDR3 is TGTGCCAGTGGAGTCCCGAACACCGGGGAGCTGTTTTTT. Filled out from reference TRBV9 and TRBJ2-2, the complete variable domain reads DSGVTQTPKHLITATGQRVTLRCSPRSGDLSVYWYQQSLDQGLQFLIQYYNGEERAKGNILERFSAQQFPDLHSELNLSSLELGDSALYFCASGVPNTGELFFGEGSRLTVL.

This clonotype was observed a handful of times. The genes are TRBV5-4 and TRBJ2-5; 11 nucleotides align to TRBD2. The CDR3 contains 18 residues. Germline CDR1 SGHNT, CDR2 YYREEE (reference sequence). Unmatched junction bases numbered 13, after V lost 0 bases and J lost 6 bases. The CDR3 DNA reads as TGTGCCAGCAGCTTGGGAGCATCGACTAGCGGGACCCCAAAGACCCAGTACTTC. This translates into CASSLGASTSGTPKTQYF.